This T cell receptor beta chain was captured in a study of CXCR3-negative and CXCR3-positive naive CD8 T cells. Study information: Collectively, the libraries yielded some 150 million TRB reads in total, at about 1.5 +/- 0.3 million per library.

Study results and caveats: Diversity in memory CD8+ cells fell much lower than the comparably high levels seen in both naive subsets. Higher TRB CDR3 hydrophobicity marked CXCR3-positive naive cells relative to CXCR3-negative naive cells. Surface CD5 was comparable between naive subsets; TCR strength was inferred from TRB CDR3 properties.

CD45RO-CCR7+CD27+CD95- marked naive CD8+ T cells. The CDR3 consists of 13 residues. Germline V gene lookup returns CDR1 SGDLS and CDR2 YYNGEE. Libraries were UMI-labeled 5' RACE TRB cDNA. TCRdb reprocessed the 5' RACE reads and reports one entry per CDR3 protein, with no DNA. This table lists roughly 130,000 distinct CDR3 sequences. Comment on this clonotype: Its target is not known.

This TCR was sampled from a human donor in good health. Some clones in this sample may be carry-over from other donors' samples. The sequencing input was naive CXCR3+ CD8+ T cells from blood. This sample's subset: CD45RO-CCR7+CD27+CD95- naive CD8+ T cells expressing CXCR3 (TNR3+). The chain uses TRBV9 and TRBJ2-7. CDR3 sequence: CASSGRDGNEQYF.